The clone carrying this TCR beta chain was counted a few times. Its antigen is unidentified. Genomic DNA, serving as template, underwent TCR beta VDJ and CDR3 profiling. MiXCR, applied by TCRdb to the reads, yields one record per CDR3 protein. The sample records around 430,000 distinct CDR3 sequences, around 30% being singletons. This entry is derived from a study of CD8+CD57+ T cells in acquired aplastic anemia. Across the study: The sorted CD4+ and CD8+ cells yielded an average approximately 3.2 ug of DNA.

In germline, CDR1 is LGHDT, CDR2 YNNKEL (reference sequence). This CDR3 is built from 15 residues. V lost 2 bases to trimming and J lost 8 bases, with 13 bases between them. The study, taken as a whole, reports: Almost 30 CD8+ CDR3 sequences occurred in both the patients and the controls.

Before being chosen for sequencing, patients had shown CD8+CD57+ cell expansion by flow cytometry. Each patient carried a diagnosis of severe acquired aplastic anemia. Patients had undergone no therapy by the time their blood was sampled. Material for sequencing was sorted CD4+, CD8+, or CD8+CD57+ T cells (not recorded which) from PBMCs. This TCR was recovered from a human donor with aplastic anemia. The chain recombines TRBV3-1 with TRBJ1-6; the D is unclear. CDR3 nucleotide sequence: TGTGCCAGCAGCCAACTTACCAGGTTAGATTCACCCCTCCACTTT. It is translated as CASSQLTRLDSPLHF.